This T cell receptor beta chain was retrieved from a study of cytomegalovirus exposure and HLA in healthy donors (dated by TCRdb to about 2017). Study-wide context: According to a later analysis, the roughly 120 validation repertoires were produced on the same platform as the 666 repertoires of the first cohort. The study combined high-throughput TCR immunosequencing, statistical association of individual TCRs with disease status, and machine learning to predict cytomegalovirus infection status. A separate validation cohort of more than 100 different subjects was used in addition to the roughly 620-subject first cohort. The study aimed to test whether signatures of past pathogen exposure could be identified by cataloging public T cell receptors. General study outcomes and caveats: A total of 150 to 200 TCR beta chains were listed by the study as associated with cytomegalovirus. In vitro tests confirmed that a few of the cytomegalovirus-associated TCR beta chains recognize cytomegalovirus antigens. The validation cohort had no HLA typing available for a later analysis, so co-occurrence within that cohort was assessed over all 120 or so repertoires. The authors suggested that the approach could potentially be generalized to other disease states and immunological phenotypes. Of the cluster scores, around 95% were above 0 in a later analysis, which found that TCRs clustered in the first cohort also tended to co-occur in the 90 to 150 validation repertoires. The classifier was reported to diagnose cytomegalovirus status with high specificity and sensitivity in both the original cohort and the validation cohort. While some public TCRs were present in many individuals, most TCR sequences turned up only very rarely across donors.

Libraries were prepared through the immunoSEQ multiplex PCR assay. As for the authors' bioinformatics: A statistical classification framework was developed to diagnose cytomegalovirus status using the catalog of TCR beta chain sequences. Entries here come from immuneACCESS through TCRdb and include only in-frame sequences with V and J called. Some clones fail to appear in such tables; in the studies checked, an unresolved V gene covers under half of the shortfall, and the cause of the remainder is unknown. From that table come the V and J calls and clone size; the DNA was used to work out D and trimming. The sample data list 120,000 to 150,000 clones, and roughly nine tenths of these were observed just once. The ten largest clones add up to 0.6% to 0.85% of the sample. Separate from the roughly 700-subject first cohort, the validation cohort of over 90 subjects was the group to which the donors belonged.

Its CDR3 holds 14 amino acids, cysteine through phenylalanine. Just the 42-base CDR3 DNA is kept, in frame starting at base 1. Taken from the germline V gene, the CDR1 and CDR2 loops are SGHRS and YFSETQ. V ends up 5 bases short and J 3 bases short, with an unmatched junction base count of 8. Remarks on this clone: Its antigen has not been determined. The sample holds no much larger clone one base away, and base qualities are not on file.

The chain joins TRBV5-1 to TRBJ2-7, with 7 bases aligning to TRBD1. This sequence originates from a man between 18 and 35 years old in good health and CMV-seronegative. The sequenced material came from PBMCs. Here is the DNA: TGCGCCAGCAGATCCGGGACAGCGTACTACGAGCAGTACTTC. Its protein product is CASRSGTAYYEQYF. The full variable domain, with segments outside the CDR3 supplied by the reference TRBV5-1 and TRBJ2-7 proteins, appears as KAGVTQTPRYLIKTRGQQVTLSCSPISGHRSVSWYQQTPGQGLQFLFEYFSETQRNKGNFPGRFSGRQFSNSRSEMNVSTLELGDSALYLCASRSGTAYYEQYFGPGTRLTVT.